Here is one TCR beta chain with its context. These data come from a study of blood T cell repertoires in COVID-19. Study summary: The cDNA or gDNA used as material had been derived from T cells, B-cell-depleted T cells, or PBMCs.

J gave up 5 bases and V 4 bases, and 3 bases lay outside the gene matches. Germline lookup yields CDR1 SGHAT and CDR2 FQNNGV. CDR3 size: 14 residues. As handled by the study authors: Amplification with reference gene primers provided the estimates of nucleated cell counts. Clones were read by immunoSEQ multiplex PCR, and TCRdb kept only the in-frame ones, dropping some. V and J calls and clone size are as listed in that table; D and trimming were resolved from the DNA. The profile covers around 280,000 clones, with approximately 88% appearing a single time and 6% to 6.5% taken by the ten largest. Grouping used clinical history reported by participants in a survey and questionnaire.

The sample consisted of PBMCs or T cells enriched from blood (not recorded which). The chain links TRBV11-2 to TRBJ2-2; 8 positions match TRBD1. The TCR sequence derives from a woman between 40 and 55 years old who had recovered from COVID-19. The CDR3 nucleotides are TGTGCCAGCAGCTCGTGGACAGGGACCGGGGAGCTGTTTTTT. Protein product: CASSSWTGTGELFF.